What follows describes a single TCR beta chain. Its antigen is undetermined. Sequencing of TCR beta was undertaken in CD8+ and CD4+ T cells derived from blood. With random hexamers, about 0.45 to 1 ug RNA was reverse transcribed. Amplification of TCR beta CDR3 spanned 54 Vbeta and 13 Jbeta via immunoSEQ multiplex PCR. Each CDR3 protein gets one entry after TCRdb re-called the immunoSEQ multiplex PCR reads with MiXCR. The table has roughly 130,000 distinct CDR3 sequences, roughly 95% seen once. This record belongs to a study of CD8 T cells in Susac syndrome. Study-wide background: There were about 6 sequenced Susac syndrome patients with active disease and roughly 8 in remission. Study-wide findings and caveats: Individuals included in the TCR sequencing and HLA analysis were acknowledged by the study to be relatively few in number.

Germline CDR1 is MNHEY and CDR2 is SVGEGT. The CDR3 totals 14 residues. V gave up 2 bases and J gave up 3 bases; unmatched junction bases: 1. Sequencing was done on a sample of CD4+ T cells from PBMCs. The clonotype originates from a human donor with Susac syndrome. V gene TRBV6-2 or TRBV6-3 combines with J gene TRBJ2-7; 10 bases map to TRBD2. CDR3 in amino acids: CASSYLAGVYEQYF. In DNA form, the CDR3 reads TGTGCCAGCAGTTACCTAGCGGGAGTCTACGAGCAGTACTTC.